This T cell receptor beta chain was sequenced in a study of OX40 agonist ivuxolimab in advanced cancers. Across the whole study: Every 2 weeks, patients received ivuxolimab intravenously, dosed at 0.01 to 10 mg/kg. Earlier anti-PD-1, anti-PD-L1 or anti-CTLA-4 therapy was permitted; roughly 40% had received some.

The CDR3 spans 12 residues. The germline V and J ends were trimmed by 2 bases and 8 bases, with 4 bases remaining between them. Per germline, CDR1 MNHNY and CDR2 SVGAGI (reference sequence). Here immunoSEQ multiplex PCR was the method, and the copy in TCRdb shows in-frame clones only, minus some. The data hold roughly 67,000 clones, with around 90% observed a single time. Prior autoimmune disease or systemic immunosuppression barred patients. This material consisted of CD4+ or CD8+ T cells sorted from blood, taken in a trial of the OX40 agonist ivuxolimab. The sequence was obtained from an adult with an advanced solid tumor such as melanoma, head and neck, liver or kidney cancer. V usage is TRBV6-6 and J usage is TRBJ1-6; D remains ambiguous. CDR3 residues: CASSYKDSPLHF. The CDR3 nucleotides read TGTGCCAGCAGTTACAAGGATTCACCCCTCCACTTT.